The sequence of this TCR beta chain was determined in a study of blood T cell repertoires in COVID-19. There are 15 residues in the CDR3. The V segment lost 4 bases and the J segment 5 bases; nucleotides outside the gene matches: 8. The germline V gene has CDR1 SGHAT and CDR2 FQNNGV. Original methodology: Reference gene primer amplification gave estimated nucleated cell counts. Profiling relied on immunoSEQ multiplex PCR, and the TCRdb table lists in-frame clones only, not all of them. The DNA was the basis for D and trimming; V, J and clone size are from that table. The table has a few hundred thousand clones, over 75% seen once; the top ten hold under 2%.

The material sequenced was peripheral blood. The chain employs TRBV11-2 and TRBJ2-1, with 7 bases lining up with TRBD2. The clonotype was recovered from a man in his forties with active or convalescent COVID-19. As DNA, the CDR3 is TGTGCCAGCAGCTGGGGAGGGACTATCGACAATGAGCAGTTCTTC. This gives the protein CASSWGGTIDNEQFF.